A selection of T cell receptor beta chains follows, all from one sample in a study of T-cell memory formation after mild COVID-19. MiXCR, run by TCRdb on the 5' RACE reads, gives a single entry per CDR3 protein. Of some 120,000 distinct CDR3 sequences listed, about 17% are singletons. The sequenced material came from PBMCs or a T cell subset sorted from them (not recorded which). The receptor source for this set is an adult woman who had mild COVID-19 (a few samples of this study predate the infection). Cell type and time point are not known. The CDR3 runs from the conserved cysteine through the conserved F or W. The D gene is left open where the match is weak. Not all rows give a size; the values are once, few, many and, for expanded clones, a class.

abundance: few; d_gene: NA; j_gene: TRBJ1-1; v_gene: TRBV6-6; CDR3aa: CASSYSKAGGNTEAFF; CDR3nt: TGTGCCAGCAGTTACTCGAAGGCAGGAGGGAACACTGAAGCTTTCTTT
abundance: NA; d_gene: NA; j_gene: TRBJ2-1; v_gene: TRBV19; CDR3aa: CASSIAGRNEQFF; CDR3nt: TGTGCCAGTAGTATAGCGGGGCGGAATGAGCAGTTCTTC
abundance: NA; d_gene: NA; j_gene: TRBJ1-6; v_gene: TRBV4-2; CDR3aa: CASSQERDQTNSPLHF; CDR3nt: TGTGCCAGCAGCCAGGAGAGGGATCAAACAAATTCACCCCTCCACTTT
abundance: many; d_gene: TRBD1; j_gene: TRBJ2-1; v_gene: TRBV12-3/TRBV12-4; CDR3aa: CASSFADRVVYNEQFF; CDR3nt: TGTGCCAGCAGTTTTGCCGACAGGGTCGTGTACAATGAGCAGTTCTTC
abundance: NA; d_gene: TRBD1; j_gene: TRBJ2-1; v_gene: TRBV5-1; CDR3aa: CASRRQGAGNEQFF; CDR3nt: TGCGCCAGCCGCCGACAGGGGGCGGGTAATGAGCAGTTCTTC
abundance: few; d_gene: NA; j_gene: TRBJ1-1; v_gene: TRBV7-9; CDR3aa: CASSKQGAGRATEAFF; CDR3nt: TGTGCCAGCAGCAAACAAGGGGCAGGGAGAGCGACTGAAGCTTTCTTT
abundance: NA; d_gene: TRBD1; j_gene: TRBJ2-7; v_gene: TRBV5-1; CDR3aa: CASSLVATGNEQYF; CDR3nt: TGCGCCAGCAGCTTGGTTGCGACAGGGAACGAGCAGTACTTC
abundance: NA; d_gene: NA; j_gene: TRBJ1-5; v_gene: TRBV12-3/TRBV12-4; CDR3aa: CASSLDGMSNQPQHF; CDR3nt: TGTGCCAGCAGTTTAGACGGCATGAGCAATCAGCCCCAGCATTTT
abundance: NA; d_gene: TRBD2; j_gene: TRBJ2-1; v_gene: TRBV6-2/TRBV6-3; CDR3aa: CASSYGLAGGNEQFF; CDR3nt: TGTGCCAGCAGTTATGGACTAGCGGGAGGTAATGAGCAGTTCTTC
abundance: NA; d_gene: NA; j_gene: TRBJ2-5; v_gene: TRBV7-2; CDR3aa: CASSLFAAETQYF; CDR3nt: TGTGCCAGCAGCTTATTCGCAGCTGAGACCCAGTACTTC
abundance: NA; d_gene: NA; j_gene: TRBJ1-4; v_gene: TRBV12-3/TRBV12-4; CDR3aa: CASSTSGAHEKLFF; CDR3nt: TGTGCCAGCAGTACATCGGGAGCCCATGAAAAACTGTTTTTT
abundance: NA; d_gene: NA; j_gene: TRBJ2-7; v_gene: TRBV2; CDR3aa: CASSAFQGRRYEQYF; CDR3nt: TGTGCCAGCAGTGCCTTTCAGGGAAGACGCTACGAGCAGTACTTC
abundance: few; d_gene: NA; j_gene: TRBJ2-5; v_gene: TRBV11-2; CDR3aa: CASSPRGLFQETQYF; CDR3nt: TGTGCCAGCAGCCCCCGTGGACTGTTCCAAGAGACCCAGTACTTC
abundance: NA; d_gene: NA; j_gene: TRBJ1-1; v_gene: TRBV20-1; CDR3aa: CSARMRVRMNTEAFF; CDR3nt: TGCAGTGCTAGAATGAGGGTCCGTATGAACACTGAAGCTTTCTTT
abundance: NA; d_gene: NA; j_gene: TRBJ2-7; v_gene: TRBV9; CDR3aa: CASSEGQAVSYEQYF; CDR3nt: TGTGCCAGCAGCGAGGGTCAGGCGGTTTCCTACGAGCAGTACTTC
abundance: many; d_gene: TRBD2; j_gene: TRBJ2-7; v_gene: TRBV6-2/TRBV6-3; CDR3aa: CASSWTSAFYEQYF; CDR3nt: TGTGCCAGCAGCTGGACTAGCGCCTTCTACGAGCAGTACTTC
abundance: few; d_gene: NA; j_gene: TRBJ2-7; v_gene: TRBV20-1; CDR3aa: CSASYEGTYEQYF; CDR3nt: TGCAGTGCTAGCTATGAGGGAACCTACGAGCAGTACTTC
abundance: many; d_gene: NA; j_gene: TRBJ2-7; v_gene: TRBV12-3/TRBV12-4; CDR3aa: CASSLRTYEQYF; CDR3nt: TGTGCCAGCAGTCTAAGAACCTACGAGCAGTACTTC